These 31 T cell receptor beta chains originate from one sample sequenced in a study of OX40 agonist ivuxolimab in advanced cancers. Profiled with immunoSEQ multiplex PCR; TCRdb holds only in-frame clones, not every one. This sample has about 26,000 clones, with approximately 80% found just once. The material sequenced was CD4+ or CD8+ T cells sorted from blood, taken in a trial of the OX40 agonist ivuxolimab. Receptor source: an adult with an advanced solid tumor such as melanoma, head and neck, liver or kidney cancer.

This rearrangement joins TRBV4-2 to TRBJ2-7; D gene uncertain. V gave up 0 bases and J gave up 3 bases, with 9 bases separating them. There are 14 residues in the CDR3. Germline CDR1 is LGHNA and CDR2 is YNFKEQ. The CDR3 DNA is TGTGCCAGCAGCCAAGAAAAGGTCCGCTACGAGCAGTACTTC. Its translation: CASSQEKVRYEQYF.

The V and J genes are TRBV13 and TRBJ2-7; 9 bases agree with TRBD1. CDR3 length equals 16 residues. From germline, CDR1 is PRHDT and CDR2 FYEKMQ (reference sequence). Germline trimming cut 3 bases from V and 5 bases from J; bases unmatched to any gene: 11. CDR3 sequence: CASSFKIGTGNNEQYF. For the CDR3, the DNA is TGTGCCAGCAGCTTTAAAATCGGGACAGGGAATAACGAGCAGTACTTC.

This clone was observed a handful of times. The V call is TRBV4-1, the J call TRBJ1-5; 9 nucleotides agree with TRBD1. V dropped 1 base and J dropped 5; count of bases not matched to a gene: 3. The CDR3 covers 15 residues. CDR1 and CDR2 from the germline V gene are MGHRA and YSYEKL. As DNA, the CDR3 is TGCGCCAGCAGCCAAGGGGACAGGGAAGATCAGCCCCAGCATTTT. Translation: CASSQGDREDQPQHF.

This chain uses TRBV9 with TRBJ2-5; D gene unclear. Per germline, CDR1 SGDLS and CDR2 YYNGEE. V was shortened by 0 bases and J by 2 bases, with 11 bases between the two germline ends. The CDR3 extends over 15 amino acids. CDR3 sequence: CASSVGSVLQETQYF. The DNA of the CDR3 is TGTGCCAGCAGCGTAGGGTCAGTCCTTCAAGAGACCCAGTACTTC.

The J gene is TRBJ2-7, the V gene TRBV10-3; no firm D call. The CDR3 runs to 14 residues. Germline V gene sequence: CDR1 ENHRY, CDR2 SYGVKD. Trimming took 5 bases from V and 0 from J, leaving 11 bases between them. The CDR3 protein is CAISTRQSSYEQYF. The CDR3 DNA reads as TGTGCCATCAGTACGAGGCAGTCCTCCTACGAGCAGTACTTC.

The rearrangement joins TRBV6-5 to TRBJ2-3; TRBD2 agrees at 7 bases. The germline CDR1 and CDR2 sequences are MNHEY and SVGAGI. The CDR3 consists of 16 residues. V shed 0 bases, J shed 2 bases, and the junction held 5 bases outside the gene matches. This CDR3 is CASSYSMLADTDTQYF. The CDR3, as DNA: TGTGCCAGCAGTTACTCGATGCTAGCGGACACAGATACGCAGTATTTT.

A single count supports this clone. CDR3 bases: TGTGCCAGCAGCGTAGCGGGGGGCGGTTTACTTGGCTACACCTTC. Amino acid sequence: CASSVAGGGLLGYTF. V and J are TRBV9 and TRBJ1-2, with a tentative D call TRBD1 (6 bases). Germline-derived CDR1 and CDR2 are SGDLS and YYNGEE. Trimming removed 0 bases at V and 7 bases at J, with 16 bases between. This CDR3 has 15 residues.

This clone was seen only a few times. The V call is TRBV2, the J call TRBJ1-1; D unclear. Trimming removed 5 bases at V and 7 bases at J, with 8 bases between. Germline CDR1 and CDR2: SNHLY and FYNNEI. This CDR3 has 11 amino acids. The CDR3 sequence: CASSQRDEAFF. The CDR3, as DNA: TGTGCCAGCAGTCAAAGGGATGAAGCTTTCTTT.

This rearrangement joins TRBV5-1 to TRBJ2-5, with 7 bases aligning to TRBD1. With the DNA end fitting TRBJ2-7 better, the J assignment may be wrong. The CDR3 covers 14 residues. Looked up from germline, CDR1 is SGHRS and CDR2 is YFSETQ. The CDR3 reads CASSGDSYPYEQYF. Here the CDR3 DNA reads TGCGCCAGCAGCGGGGACAGCTATCCCTACGAGCAGTACTTC.

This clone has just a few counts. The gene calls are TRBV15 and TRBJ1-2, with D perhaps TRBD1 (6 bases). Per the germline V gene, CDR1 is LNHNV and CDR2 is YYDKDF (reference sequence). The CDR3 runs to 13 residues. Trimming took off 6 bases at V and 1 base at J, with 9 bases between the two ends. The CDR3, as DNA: TGTGCCACCAGTGAGGACAGTAACTATGGCTACACCTTC. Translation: CATSEDSNYGYTF.

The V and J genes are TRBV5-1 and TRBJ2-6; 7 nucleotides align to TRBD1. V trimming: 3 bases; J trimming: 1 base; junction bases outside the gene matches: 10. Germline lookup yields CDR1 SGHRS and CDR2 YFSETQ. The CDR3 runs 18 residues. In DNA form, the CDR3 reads TGCGCCAGCAGCTCCGAACGGGACAGCAGATCTGGGGCCAACGTCCTGACTTTC. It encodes CASSSERDSRSGANVLTF. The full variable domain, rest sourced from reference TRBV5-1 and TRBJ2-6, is KAGVTQTPRYLIKTRGQQVTLSCSPISGHRSVSWYQQTPGQGLQFLFEYFSETQRNKGNFPGRFSGRQFSNSRSEMNVSTLELGDSALYLCASSSERDSRSGANVLTFGAGSRLTVL.

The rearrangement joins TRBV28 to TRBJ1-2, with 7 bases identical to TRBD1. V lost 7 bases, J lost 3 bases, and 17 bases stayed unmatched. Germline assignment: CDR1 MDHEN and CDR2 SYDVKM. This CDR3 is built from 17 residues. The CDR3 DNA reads TGTGCCAGCAAGGGTTTAGAGTTCCGACAGGGCGACTATGGCTACACCTTC. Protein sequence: CASKGLEFRQGDYGYTF.

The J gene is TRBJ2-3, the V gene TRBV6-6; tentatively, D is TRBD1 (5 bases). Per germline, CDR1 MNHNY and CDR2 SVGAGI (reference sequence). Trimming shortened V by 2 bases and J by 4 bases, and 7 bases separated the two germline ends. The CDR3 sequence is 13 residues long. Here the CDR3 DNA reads TGTGCCAGCAGTTACCCCAGGGCAGATACGCAGTATTTT. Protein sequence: CASSYPRADTQYF.

The CDR3 DNA reads TGTGCCAGCAGCCCACCTTCCGGGACAGGGGGTTACGAGCAGTACTTC. Translating it yields CASSPPSGTGGYEQYF. This sequence joins TRBV7-9 and TRBJ2-7, with 11 bases lining up with TRBD1. CDR3 length: 16 residues. Germline loops: CDR1 SEHNR, CDR2 FQNEAQ (reference sequence). The ends lost 5 bases at V and 4 bases at J; junction bases unmatched: 10.

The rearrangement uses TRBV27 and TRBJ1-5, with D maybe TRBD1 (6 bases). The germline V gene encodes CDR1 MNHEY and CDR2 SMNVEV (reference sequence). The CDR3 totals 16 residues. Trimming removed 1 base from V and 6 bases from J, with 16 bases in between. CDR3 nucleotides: TGTGCCAGCAGTTTATTTCCGCCAGGGGAGGGTCAGCCCCAGCATTTT. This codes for CASSLFPPGEGQPQHF.

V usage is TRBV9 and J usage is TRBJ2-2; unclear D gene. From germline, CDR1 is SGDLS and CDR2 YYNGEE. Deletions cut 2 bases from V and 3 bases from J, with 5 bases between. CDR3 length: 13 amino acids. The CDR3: CASSVGHTGELFF. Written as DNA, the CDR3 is TGTGCCAGCAGCGTTGGACACACCGGGGAGCTGTTTTTT.

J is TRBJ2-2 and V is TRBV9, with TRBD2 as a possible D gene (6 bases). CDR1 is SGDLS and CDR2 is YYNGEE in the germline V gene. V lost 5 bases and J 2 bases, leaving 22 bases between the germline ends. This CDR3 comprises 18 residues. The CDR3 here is CASSPGLASPTNTGELFF. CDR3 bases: TGTGCCAGCAGTCCGGGACTCGCCTCACCCACAAACACCGGGGAGCTGTTTTTT.

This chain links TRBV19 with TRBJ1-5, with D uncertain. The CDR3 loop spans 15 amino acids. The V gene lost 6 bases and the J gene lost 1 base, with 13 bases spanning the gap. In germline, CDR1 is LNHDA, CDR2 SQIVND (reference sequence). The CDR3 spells CASSAGRVSNQPQHF. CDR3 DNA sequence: TGTGCCAGTAGCGCGGGTAGGGTAAGCAATCAGCCCCAGCATTTT.

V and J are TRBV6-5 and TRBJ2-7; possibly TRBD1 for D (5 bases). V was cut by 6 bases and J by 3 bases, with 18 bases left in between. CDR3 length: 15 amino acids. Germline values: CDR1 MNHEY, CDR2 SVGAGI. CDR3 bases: TGTGCCAGCAGCCCTGACCCTGGGGCCCACTACGAGCAGTACTTC. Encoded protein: CASSPDPGAHYEQYF.

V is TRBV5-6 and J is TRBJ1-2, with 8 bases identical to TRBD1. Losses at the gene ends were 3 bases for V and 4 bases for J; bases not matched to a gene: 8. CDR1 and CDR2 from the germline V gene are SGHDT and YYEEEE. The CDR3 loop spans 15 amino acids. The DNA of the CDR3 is TGTGCCAGCAGCTGGGGGACAGGATCGTCCTATGGCTACACCTTC. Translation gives CASSWGTGSSYGYTF. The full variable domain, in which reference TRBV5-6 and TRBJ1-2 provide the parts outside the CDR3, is DAGVTQSPTHLIKTRGQQVTLRCSPKSGHDTVSWYQQALGQGPQFIFQYYEEEERQRGNFPDRFSGHQFPNYSSELNVNALLLGDSALYLCASSWGTGSSYGYTFGSGTRLTVV.

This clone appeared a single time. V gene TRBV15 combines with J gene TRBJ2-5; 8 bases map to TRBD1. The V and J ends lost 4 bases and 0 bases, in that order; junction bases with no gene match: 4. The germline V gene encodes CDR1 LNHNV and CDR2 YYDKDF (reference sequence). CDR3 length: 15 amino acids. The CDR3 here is CATSIGDRYQETQYF. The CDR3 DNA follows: TGTGCCACCAGCATAGGGGACAGGTACCAAGAGACCCAGTACTTC.

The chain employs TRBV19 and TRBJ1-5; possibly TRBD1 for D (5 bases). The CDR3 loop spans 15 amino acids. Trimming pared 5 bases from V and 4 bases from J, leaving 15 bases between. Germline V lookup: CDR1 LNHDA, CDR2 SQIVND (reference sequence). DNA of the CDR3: TGTGCCAGTAGTGCGGGCGGGGCACCTAATCAGCCCCAGCATTTT. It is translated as CASSAGGAPNQPQHF.

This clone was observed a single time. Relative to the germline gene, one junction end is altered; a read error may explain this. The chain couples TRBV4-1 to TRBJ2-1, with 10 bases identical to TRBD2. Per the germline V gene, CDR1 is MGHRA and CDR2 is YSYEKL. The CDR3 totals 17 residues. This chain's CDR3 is CASSQAGGLAAYNEQFF. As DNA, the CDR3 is TGCGCCAGCAGTCAAGCGGGAGGACTAGCGGCCTACAATGAGCAGTTCTTC.

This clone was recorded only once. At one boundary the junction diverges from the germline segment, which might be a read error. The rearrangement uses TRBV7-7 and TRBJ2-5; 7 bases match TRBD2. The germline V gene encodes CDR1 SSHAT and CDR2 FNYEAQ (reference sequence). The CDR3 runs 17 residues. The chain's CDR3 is CASSLRSSGEGQETQYF. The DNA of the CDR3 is TGTGCTAGCAGCTTAAGGTCTAGCGGAGAAGGGCAAGAGACCCAGTACTTC.

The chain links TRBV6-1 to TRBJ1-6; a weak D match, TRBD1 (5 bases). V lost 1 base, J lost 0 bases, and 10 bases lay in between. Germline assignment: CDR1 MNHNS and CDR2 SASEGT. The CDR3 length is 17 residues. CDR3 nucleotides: TGTGCCAGCAGTGAAGACAGGTCTCACTCCTATAATTCACCCCTCCACTTT. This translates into CASSEDRSHSYNSPLHF.

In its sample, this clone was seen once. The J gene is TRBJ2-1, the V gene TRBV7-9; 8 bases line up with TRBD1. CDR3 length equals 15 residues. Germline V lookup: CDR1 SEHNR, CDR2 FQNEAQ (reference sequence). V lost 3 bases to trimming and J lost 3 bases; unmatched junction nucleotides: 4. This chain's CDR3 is CASSFPGGGYNEQFF. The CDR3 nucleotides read TGTGCCAGCAGCTTCCCAGGGGGCGGCTACAATGAGCAGTTCTTC.

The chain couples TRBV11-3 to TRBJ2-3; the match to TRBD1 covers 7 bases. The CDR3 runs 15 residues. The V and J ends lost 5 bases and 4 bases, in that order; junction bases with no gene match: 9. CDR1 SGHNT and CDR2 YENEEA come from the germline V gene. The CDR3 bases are TGTGCCAGCAGCATCGGGACAGTTGGGGCAGATACGCAGTATTTT. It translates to CASSIGTVGADTQYF.

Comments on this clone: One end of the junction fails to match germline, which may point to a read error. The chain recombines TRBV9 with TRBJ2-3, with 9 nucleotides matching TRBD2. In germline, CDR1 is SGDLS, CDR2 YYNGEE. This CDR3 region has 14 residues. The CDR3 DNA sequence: TGTGCCAGCAGTGCCGGGACTAGCATAGATACGCAGTATTTT. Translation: CASSAGTSIDTQYF. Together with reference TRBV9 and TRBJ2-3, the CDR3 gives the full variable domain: DSGVTQTPKHLITATGQRVTLRCSPRSGDLSVYWYQQSLDQGLQFLIQYYNGEERAKGNILERFSAQQFPDLHSELNLSSLELGDSALYFCASSAGTSIDTQYFGPGTRLTVL.

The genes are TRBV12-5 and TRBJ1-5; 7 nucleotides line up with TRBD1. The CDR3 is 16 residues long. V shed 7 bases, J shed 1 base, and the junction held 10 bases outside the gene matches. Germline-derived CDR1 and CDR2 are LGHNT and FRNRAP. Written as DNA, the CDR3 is TGTGCTAGTGTCCCTGATGGAGGGGGCAGCAATCAGCCCCAGCATTTT. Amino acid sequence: CASVPDGGGSNQPQHF.

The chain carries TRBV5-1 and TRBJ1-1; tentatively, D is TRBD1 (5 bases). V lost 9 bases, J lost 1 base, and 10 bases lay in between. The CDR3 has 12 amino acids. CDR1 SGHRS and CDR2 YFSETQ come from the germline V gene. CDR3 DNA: TGCGCCACCAGGGTTGGGAACACTGAAGCTTTCTTT. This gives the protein CATRVGNTEAFF.

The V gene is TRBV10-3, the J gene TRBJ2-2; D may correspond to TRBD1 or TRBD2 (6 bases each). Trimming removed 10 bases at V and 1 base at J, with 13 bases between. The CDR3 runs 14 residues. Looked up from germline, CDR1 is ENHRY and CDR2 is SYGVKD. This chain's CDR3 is CASQQGLNTGELFF. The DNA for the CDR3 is TGTGCCAGCCAACAGGGACTGAACACCGGGGAGCTGTTTTTT.